This T cell receptor beta chain emerged from a study of OX40 agonist ivuxolimab in advanced cancers. Study-wide context: The diagnoses of dose-escalation patients were hepatocellular carcinoma, melanoma, renal cell or head and neck cancer.

V was clipped by 4 bases and J by 2 bases; unmatched bases: 6. CDR3 length: 14 amino acids. CDR1 and CDR2 (germline): SGHKS, YYEKEE (reference sequence). Here immunoSEQ multiplex PCR was the method, and the copy in TCRdb shows in-frame clones only, minus some. The sample lists 25,000 to 35,000 clones, approximately 81% occurring once. The sequence derives from an adult with an advanced solid tumor such as melanoma, head and neck, liver or kidney cancer. Sequences were derived from CD4+ or CD8+ T cells sorted from blood, sampled in a trial of the OX40 agonist ivuxolimab. The chain is built from TRBV5-5 and TRBJ2-7; 7 bases agree with TRBD2. Here the CDR3 reads CASSEAGTTYEQYF. The CDR3 DNA is TGTGCCAGCAGCGAAGCCGGGACTACCTACGAGCAGTACTTC.